This T cell receptor beta chain emerged from a study of T-cell memory formation after mild COVID-19. TCRdb redid the calling of the 5' RACE reads with MiXCR, one entry per CDR3 protein. The table includes some 130,000 distinct CDR3 sequences, approximately 15% detected once. Trimming pared 3 bases from V and 5 bases from J, leaving 13 bases between. CDR3 length: 14 residues. From germline, CDR1 is SNHLY and CDR2 FYNNEI. The sequencing sample was made of PBMCs or a T cell subset sorted from them (not recorded which). The chain couples TRBV2 to TRBJ1-1; D might be TRBD1 (5 bases). The sequence derives from an adult woman who had mild COVID-19 (a few samples of this study predate the infection). Cell type and time point are not known. CDR3 region: CASSDGGGWTEAFF. The CDR3 coding sequence is TGTGCCAGCAGTGACGGTGGGGGTTGGACTGAAGCTTTCTTT. Combining the CDR3 with reference TRBV2 and TRBJ1-1 gives the whole variable domain EPEVTQTPSHQVTQMGQEVILRCVPISNHLYFYWYRQILGQKVEFLVSFYNNEISEKSEIFDDQFSVERPDGSNFTLKIRSTKLEDSAMYFCASSDGGGWTEAFFGQGTRLTVV.